A single sample gave rise to the 12 T cell receptor beta chains below, sequenced in a study of tumor-infiltrating lymphocytes in primary liver carcinoma. Blood RNA originated from unsorted whole blood, with germline DNA additionally extracted. The input was approximately 0.45 ug total RNA; TCR beta cDNA was made from it with a constant-region primer. Sequencing libraries for TCR beta derived from three nested multiplex PCR rounds that used slightly modified ARM-PCR. Rounds one and two of PCR, each of around 9 cycles, were primed with TRBV1-TRBV30 forward primers and a C-beta reverse primer. TCRdb itself ran the multiplex PCR reads through MiXCR, one entry per CDR3 protein. The sample shows 300,000 to 400,000 distinct CDR3 sequences, 65% of them seen only once. Sequencing was carried out using peripheral blood. The receptors here all came from a man aged 40-49 years with primary liver carcinoma and hepatitis B virus infection.

On this clonotype: It may be a read error: a sequence one base away is much more abundant. This sequence joins TRBV4-1 and TRBJ2-5; D might be TRBD1 (6 bases). Trimming cost V 2 bases and J 2 bases, with 12 bases left between them. The germline V gene has CDR1 MGHRA and CDR2 YSYEKL. The CDR3 is 15 residues long. CDR3 sequence reads: CASSQKPGTQETQYF. The CDR3, as DNA: TGCGCCAGCAGCCAAAAGCCAGGGACACAAGAGACCCAGTACTTC.

As for this clonotype: One end of the junction does not line up with germline, which may come from a read error. The V call is TRBV11-2, the J call TRBJ2-1; 9 nucleotides match TRBD2. Germline CDR1 SGHAT, CDR2 FQNNGV. CDR3 size: 17 residues. Written as DNA, the CDR3 is TGTGCCAGCAGCTTAGCTGGAGGACTAGCGCGAGGTAGTGAGCAGCTCTTC. Translation gives CASSLAGGLARGSEQLF.

The chain has TRBV5-4 and TRBJ2-5; tentatively, D is TRBD1 (6 bases). Germline V lookup: CDR1 SGHNT, CDR2 YYREEE (reference sequence). This CDR3 has 14 residues. The CDR3 spells CASGSIQGQETQYF. CDR3 in DNA: TGTGCGAGCGGCTCGATACAGGGACAAGAGACCCAGTACTTC.

The chain carries TRBV11-2 and TRBJ2-2; the D is unclear. CDR3 size: 16 residues. V lost 8 bases, J lost 4 bases, and 20 bases lay in between. The V gene's germline CDR1 is SGHAT and CDR2 FQNNGV. Here the CDR3 reads CASPFAQAMGTGELFF. The CDR3 nucleotides are TGTGCCAGCCCTTTCGCGCAGGCCATGGGCACCGGGGAGCTGTTTTTT.

This clonotype occurred many times. The chain joins TRBV4-1 to TRBJ1-1, with D possibly matching TRBD1 (5 bases). The CDR3 covers 13 residues. The V end was cut by 5 bases, the J end by 4 bases, with 11 bases between. The germline V gene has CDR1 MGHRA and CDR2 YSYEKL. The CDR3 sequence: CASSLQELTEAFF. The CDR3 coding sequence is TGCGCCAGCAGCTTACAGGAGCTCACTGAAGCTTTCTTT.

In its sample, this clonotype was seen a few times. V usage is TRBV10-3 and J usage is TRBJ2-1, with a weak D call TRBD1 (6 bases). Trimming stripped 6 bases from V and 0 bases from J, with 12 bases between. This CDR3 is 15 amino acids long. Per germline, CDR1 ENHRY and CDR2 SYGVKD. The CDR3 sequence is CAIRPDRSSYNEQFF. In nucleotides, the CDR3 is TGTGCCATCAGACCAGACAGGAGCTCCTACAATGAGCAGTTCTTC.

With respect to this clonotype: A junction end diverges from the germline sequence, so it may reflect a read error. The CDR3: CGSSFGYDYCYTF. CDR3 nucleotide sequence: TGTGGCAGCAGCTTCGGGTATGACTATTGCTACACCTTC. The rearrangement uses TRBV11-1 and TRBJ1-2; D is unclear. Germline V CDR1 and CDR2: SGHAT, FQDESV (reference sequence). The CDR3 is 13 amino acids.

V gene TRBV5-1 combines with J gene TRBJ2-1; D might be TRBD2 (6 bases). Germline lookup yields CDR1 SGHRS and CDR2 YFSETQ. This CDR3 has 15 residues. Trimming removed 0 bases at V and 2 bases at J, with 9 bases between. CDR3 residues: CASSLAGETYNEQFF. The DNA for the CDR3 is TGCGCCAGCAGCTTGGCGGGAGAGACCTACAATGAGCAGTTCTTC.

Remarks on this clonotype: With a much larger clone just one base away, this may be a read error. The J gene is TRBJ2-3, the V gene TRBV4-3; TRBD1 matches 8 bases. Germline CDR1 and CDR2: LGHNA and YSLEER. This CDR3 contains 16 residues. The CDR3 loop is CTSSQEWTGSTDTQYF. The CDR3 DNA reads as TGCACCAGCAGCCAAGAATGGACAGGGAGCACAGATACGCAGTATTTT.

Concerning this clonotype itself: The junction shows a germline mismatch at one end, possibly a read error. The gene calls are TRBV11-2 and TRBJ1-5; no clear D gene. Germline values: CDR1 SGHAT, CDR2 FQNNGV. There are 15 residues in the CDR3. The CDR3 DNA follows: TGTGCCAGCAGCTTCGGGGAGTATTGCAATCAACCCCAGCATTTT. Its protein is CASSFGEYCNQPQHF. Full variable domain (missing parts from reference TRBV11-2 and TRBJ1-5): EAGVAQSPRYKIIEKRQSVAFWCNPISGHATLYWYQQILGQGPKLLIQFQNNGVVDDSQLPKDRFSAERLKGVDSTLKIQPAKLEDSAVYLCASSFGEYCNQPQHFGDGTRLSIL.

On this clonotype itself: The junction departs from germline at one end; a sequencing error may be responsible. J is TRBJ2-2 and V is TRBV4-1, with 9 bases aligning to TRBD1. The CDR3 covers 16 residues. CDR1 is MGHRA, CDR2 YSYEKL, per germline. The CDR3 loop is CASNDHDRGLTGELIF. The CDR3 nucleotides read TGCGCCAGCAACGATCATGACAGGGGGTTAACCGGGGAGCTGATTTTT.

The CDR3 here is CASSSTGLAGPVNNEQFF. CDR3 nucleotides: TGTGCCAGCAGCTCTACCGGACTAGCGGGACCGGTGAACAATGAGCAGTTCTTC. The chain joins TRBV11-2 to TRBJ2-1, with TRBD2 identical over 12 bases. Germline trimming cut 4 bases from V and 5 bases from J; bases unmatched to any gene: 12. From germline, CDR1 is SGHAT and CDR2 FQNNGV. The CDR3 contains 18 residues. The whole variable domain, remainder taken from reference TRBV11-2 and TRBJ2-1, is EAGVAQSPRYKIIEKRQSVAFWCNPISGHATLYWYQQILGQGPKLLIQFQNNGVVDDSQLPKDRFSAERLKGVDSTLKIQPAKLEDSAVYLCASSSTGLAGPVNNEQFFGPGTRLTVL.